Below, 21 T cell receptor beta chains from the same sample are listed, as sequenced in a study of T cells and Merkel cell carcinoma outcomes. The data were produced by immunoSEQ multiplex PCR, yet TCRdb's version contains in-frame clones alone and is incomplete. Altogether about 500 clones are present, approximately 91% being singletons, with the ten largest covering around 13%. Sequencing input: tumor tissue from Merkel cell carcinoma. These receptor sequences come from a human donor with Merkel cell carcinoma.

The sample holds a few counts of this clone. The chain combines TRBV27 with TRBJ1-2; D gene ambiguous. Germline lookup yields CDR1 MNHEY and CDR2 SMNVEV (reference sequence). The CDR3 runs 14 residues. The V and J ends lost 3 bases and 0 bases respectively, with 8 bases between them. CDR3 region: CASSFLSSNYGYTF. CDR3 nucleotides: TGTGCCAGCAGTTTTCTTAGTTCTAACTATGGCTACACCTTC.

The CDR3 loop reads CAGRQGINEKLFF. The CDR3 DNA reads TGTGCCGGACGACAGGGGATTAATGAAAAACTGTTTTTT. J is TRBJ1-4 and V is TRBV2; 8 bases align to TRBD1. The CDR3 is 13 residues long. Per the germline V gene, CDR1 is SNHLY and CDR2 is FYNNEI. V trimming: 11 bases; J trimming: 4 bases; junction bases outside the gene matches: 6.

This clone was detected once. This chain links TRBV7-3 with TRBJ1-1, with no clear D. The CDR3 runs to 14 residues. Trimming pared 1 base from V and 4 bases from J, leaving 10 bases between. Germline CDR1 is SGHTA and CDR2 is FQGTGA. CDR3 DNA: TGTGCCAGCAGCTTAATGGGTCCGGGCACTGAAGCTTTCTTT. As protein: CASSLMGPGTEAFF.

The CDR3 region has the DNA TGTGCCTGGAGTGTAGAAGCATTCGGGACAGATACGCAGTATTTT. Translation: CAWSVEAFGTDTQYF. This rearrangement joins TRBV30 to TRBJ2-3; D uncertain. Germline V CDR1 and CDR2: GTSNPN, SVGIG (reference sequence). The CDR3 spans 15 residues. The V and J ends lost 0 bases and 3 bases respectively, with 13 bases between them.

About this clone itself: Other DNA sequences in the same sample also yield this CDR3. V usage is TRBV4-3 and J usage is TRBJ2-1, with unresolved D. The V and J ends lost 0 bases and 0 bases respectively, with 18 bases between them. Germline V gives CDR1 LGHNA, CDR2 YSLEER. The CDR3 runs to 19 residues. The CDR3 is CASSQDGVSHPSSYNEQFF. CDR3 sequence (DNA): TGCGCCAGCAGCCAAGATGGGGTGAGTCATCCTAGCTCCTACAATGAGCAGTTCTTC.

This CDR3 reads CASSTSDRSGSYTF. CDR3 nucleotides: TGTGCCAGCAGCACCTCGGACAGGTCGGGGAGCTACACCTTC. The J gene is TRBJ1-2, the V gene TRBV7-8; 7 bases match TRBD1. The CDR3 is 14 amino acids. Germline trimming cut 5 bases from V and 9 bases from J; bases unmatched to any gene: 12. Germline V gene sequence: CDR1 SGHVS, CDR2 FQNEAQ.

Comment on this clone: The junction does not match germline at one end; this may be a read error. This rearrangement joins TRBV27 to TRBJ1-5, with a weak D call TRBD1 (5 bases). Germline V gene data show CDR1 as MNHEY and CDR2 as SMNVEV (reference sequence). The CDR3 length is 13 residues. The CDR3: CASSLTAHQPQHF. CDR3 DNA sequence: TGTGCTAGCAGTTTGACAGCCCATCAGCCCCAGCATTTT.

This rearrangement joins TRBV11-3 to TRBJ2-4; D gene unclear. V lost 1 base to trimming and J lost 6 bases, with 13 bases between them. The CDR3 covers 15 residues. CDR1 is SGHNT, CDR2 YENEEA, per germline. The CDR3 protein is CASSLGLIGGNIQYF. The DNA of the CDR3 is TGTGCCAGCAGCTTAGGACTCATCGGCGGAAACATTCAGTACTTC.

This chain connects TRBV11-1 to TRBJ1-6; 8 bases align to TRBD1. The germline V gene has CDR1 SGHAT and CDR2 FQDESV (reference sequence). V dropped 5 bases and J dropped 5; count of bases not matched to a gene: 2. CDR3 length: 14 amino acids. The CDR3 region has the DNA TGTGCCAGCAGCCGGACAGGGAATAATTCACCCCTCCACTTT. This codes for CASSRTGNNSPLHF.

V is TRBV30 and J is TRBJ1-5; D may be TRBD1 (6 bases). Germline loops: CDR1 GTSNPN, CDR2 SVGIG (reference sequence). Trimming took 1 base from V and 1 from J, leaving 14 bases between them. The CDR3 spans 16 residues. The CDR3 is CAWSGEQGWSNQPQHF. The CDR3 DNA follows: TGTGCCTGGAGTGGGGAACAGGGTTGGAGCAATCAGCCCCAGCATTTT.

The genes are TRBV7-2 and TRBJ2-2; 8 positions match TRBD2. The CDR3 spans 16 residues. Germline CDR1 is SGHTA and CDR2 is FQGNSA. V was pared by 0 bases and J by 1 base, with 1 base of the junction left unmatched. The chain's CDR3 is CASSLALAGNTGELFF. Here the CDR3 DNA reads TGTGCCAGCAGCTTAGCTCTAGCGGGGAACACCGGGGAGCTGTTTTTT.

This clone was picked up one time. The chain couples TRBV13 to TRBJ1-2; 9 nucleotides match TRBD1. This CDR3 region has 18 residues. V was clipped by 5 bases and J by 3 bases; unmatched bases: 16. Germline V gene lookup returns CDR1 PRHDT and CDR2 FYEKMQ (reference sequence). The CDR3 region has the DNA TGTGCCAGCAGCCTAGACCGGGACAGGGTTGTCGGCGACTATGGCTACACCTTC. Protein sequence: CASSLDRDRVVGDYGYTF.

The rearrangement joins TRBV5-1 to TRBJ1-5, with 12 positions matching TRBD1. This CDR3 is built from 14 residues. The ends lost 2 bases at V and 7 bases at J; junction bases unmatched: 1. Germline lookup yields CDR1 SGHRS and CDR2 YFSETQ. CDR3 coding DNA: TGCGCCAGCAGCTTTGGGACAGGGGGCCAGCCCCAGCATTTT. Translation: CASSFGTGGQPQHF.

The J gene is TRBJ2-3, the V gene TRBV5-1; 9 nucleotides match TRBD2. V was pared by 0 bases and J by 7 bases, with 6 bases of the junction left unmatched. This CDR3 is built from 15 residues. CDR1 SGHRS and CDR2 YFSETQ come from the germline V gene. CDR3 residues: CASSLVSGGKNTQYF. The CDR3 coding sequence is TGCGCCAGCAGCTTGGTCAGCGGGGGGAAAAATACGCAGTATTTT.

Turning to this clone: One end of the junction varies from germline; a read error may be responsible. The same CDR3 can be traced to other DNA sequences in this sample. This rearrangement joins TRBV7-9 to TRBJ2-2; 8 bases line up with TRBD1. Germline CDR1 SEHNR, CDR2 FQNEAQ (reference sequence). The CDR3 is 15 residues long. The CDR3 DNA follows: TGTGCCAGCAGCTCCCAGGGGGCGAATACCGGGGAGTTGTTTTTT. Protein product: CASSSQGANTGELFF.

In this sample, this clone turned up a few times. The V and J genes are TRBV15 and TRBJ2-5; perhaps TRBD1 as D (7 bases). Germline V gene lookup returns CDR1 LNHNV and CDR2 YYDKDF (reference sequence). The CDR3 has 12 amino acids. The germline V and J ends were trimmed by 8 bases and 5 bases, with 12 bases remaining between them. CDR3 DNA sequence: TGTGCCACCGCCCCAGGGGGGGAGACCCAGTACTTC. This gives the protein CATAPGGETQYF.

This clone came up once. The chain couples TRBV6-5 to TRBJ1-2; 7 nucleotides match TRBD1. Germline V gene data show CDR1 as MNHEY and CDR2 as SVGAGI. V was pared by 5 bases and J by 3 bases, with 9 bases of the junction left unmatched. The CDR3 consists of 15 residues. The CDR3 nucleotides read TGTGCCAGCAGTAACTACATAGGACAGGACTATGGCTACACCTTC. Protein product: CASSNYIGQDYGYTF.

The chain combines TRBV11-2 with TRBJ2-1; the match to TRBD2 covers 11 bases. V shed 2 bases, J shed 0 bases, and the junction held 9 bases outside the gene matches. Germline values: CDR1 SGHAT, CDR2 FQNNGV. CDR3 size: 19 residues. The CDR3 loop reads CASSLWASGGRSSYNEQFF. CDR3 nucleotide sequence: TGTGCCAGCAGCTTATGGGCTAGCGGGGGGCGTAGCTCCTACAATGAGCAGTTCTTC.

Concerning this clone: The sample holds other DNA sequences that translate to the same CDR3. The chain combines TRBV10-1 with TRBJ2-1; maybe TRBD2 (6 bases). Germline-derived CDR1 and CDR2 are WNHNN and SYGVQD (reference sequence). The CDR3 has 17 amino acids. Trimming removed 3 bases from V and 4 bases from J, with 19 bases in between. In DNA form, the CDR3 reads TGCGCCAGCAGTGACTCTTCGGTCGGCGGGGCGTACAATGAGCAGTTCTTC. This gives the protein CASSDSSVGGAYNEQFF.

The CDR3 DNA sequence: TGTGCCAGCAGCTTTTTGGGTAGGCCTGAAGCTTTCTTT. Amino acids: CASSFLGRPEAFF. The chain combines TRBV5-6 with TRBJ1-1; D remains ambiguous. With 2 bases removed from V and 6 bases from J, the gap between germline ends came to 11 bases. Looked up from germline, CDR1 is SGHDT and CDR2 is YYEEEE. The CDR3 consists of 13 residues.

Turning to this clone: Other DNA sequences in the same sample also yield this CDR3. CDR3 sequence: CSVEANMNTEAFF. CDR3 nucleotides: TGCAGCGTTGAAGCTAACATGAACACTGAAGCTTTCTTT. V is TRBV29-1 and J is TRBJ1-1, with D unresolved. Germline CDR1 reads SQVTM; CDR2 reads ANQGSEA. The CDR3 has 13 residues. V was cut by 1 base and J by 0 bases, with 6 bases left in between.